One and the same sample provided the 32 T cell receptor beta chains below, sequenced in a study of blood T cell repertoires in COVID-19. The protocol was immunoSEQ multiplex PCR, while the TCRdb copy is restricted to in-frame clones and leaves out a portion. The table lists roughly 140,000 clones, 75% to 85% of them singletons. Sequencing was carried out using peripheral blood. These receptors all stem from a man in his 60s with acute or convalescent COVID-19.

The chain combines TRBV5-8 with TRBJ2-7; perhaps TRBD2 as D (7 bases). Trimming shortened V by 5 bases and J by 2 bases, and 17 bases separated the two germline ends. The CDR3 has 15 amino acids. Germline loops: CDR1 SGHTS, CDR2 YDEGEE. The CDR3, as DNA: TGTGCCAGCAGACTTCGGGGGGCAGGGCCCTACGAGCAGTACTTC. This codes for CASRLRGAGPYEQYF. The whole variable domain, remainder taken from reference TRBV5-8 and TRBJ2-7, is EAGVTQSPTHLIKTRGQQATLRCSPISGHTSVYWYQQALGLGLQFLLWYDEGEERNRGNFPPRFSGRQFPNYSSELNVNALELEDSALYLCASRLRGAGPYEQYFGPGTRLTVT.

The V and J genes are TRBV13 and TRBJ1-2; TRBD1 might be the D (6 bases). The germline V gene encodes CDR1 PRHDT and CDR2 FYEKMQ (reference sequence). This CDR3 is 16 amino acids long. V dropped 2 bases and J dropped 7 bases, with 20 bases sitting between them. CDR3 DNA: TGTGCCAGCAGCTTAAGCCCTAGGAGCGGGGGGCTTGGCTACACCTTC. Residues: CASSLSPRSGGLGYTF.

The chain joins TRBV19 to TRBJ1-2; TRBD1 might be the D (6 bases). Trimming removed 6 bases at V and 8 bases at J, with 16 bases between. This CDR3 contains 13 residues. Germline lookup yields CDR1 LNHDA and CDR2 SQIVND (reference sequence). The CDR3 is CASSLPQGEGYTF. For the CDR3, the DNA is TGTGCCAGTAGCCTTCCACAGGGAGAGGGCTACACCTTC.

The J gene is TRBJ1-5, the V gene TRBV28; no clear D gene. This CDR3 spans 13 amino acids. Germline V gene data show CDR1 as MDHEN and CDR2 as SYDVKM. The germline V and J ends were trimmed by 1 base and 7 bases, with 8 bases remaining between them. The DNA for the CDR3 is TGTGCCAGCAGTTTATCAGTGGAGCAGCCCCAGCATTTT. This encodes CASSLSVEQPQHF.

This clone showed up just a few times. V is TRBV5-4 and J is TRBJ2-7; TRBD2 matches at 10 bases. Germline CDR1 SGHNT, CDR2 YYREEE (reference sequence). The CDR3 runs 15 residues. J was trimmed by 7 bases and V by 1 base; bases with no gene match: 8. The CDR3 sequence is CASSLPSGSGGEQYF. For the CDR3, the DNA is TGTGCCAGCAGCTTGCCTAGCGGGAGTGGGGGAGAGCAGTACTTC.

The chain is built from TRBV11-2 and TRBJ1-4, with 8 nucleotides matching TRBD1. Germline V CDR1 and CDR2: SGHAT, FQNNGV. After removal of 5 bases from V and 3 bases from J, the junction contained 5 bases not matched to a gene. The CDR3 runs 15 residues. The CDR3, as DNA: TGTGCCAGCAGCATCTCACAGGGGGCTAATGAAAAACTGTTTTTT. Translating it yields CASSISQGANEKLFF. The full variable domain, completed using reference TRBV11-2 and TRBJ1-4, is EAGVAQSPRYKIIEKRQSVAFWCNPISGHATLYWYQQILGQGPKLLIQFQNNGVVDDSQLPKDRFSAERLKGVDSTLKIQPAKLEDSAVYLCASSISQGANEKLFFGSGTQLSVL.

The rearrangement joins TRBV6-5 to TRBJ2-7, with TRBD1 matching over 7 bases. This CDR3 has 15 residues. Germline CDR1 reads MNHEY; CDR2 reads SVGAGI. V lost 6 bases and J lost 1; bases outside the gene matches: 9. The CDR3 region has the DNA TGTGCCAGCAGCCGACAGGGATCTGGGTCCTACGAGCAGTACTTC. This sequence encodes CASSRQGSGSYEQYF.

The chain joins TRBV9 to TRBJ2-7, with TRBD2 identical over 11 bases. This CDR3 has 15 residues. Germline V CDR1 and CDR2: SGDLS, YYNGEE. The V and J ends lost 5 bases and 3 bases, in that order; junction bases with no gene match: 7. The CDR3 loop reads CASSPSGTSGYEQYF. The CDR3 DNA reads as TGTGCCAGCAGTCCCTCCGGGACTAGCGGCTACGAGCAGTACTTC. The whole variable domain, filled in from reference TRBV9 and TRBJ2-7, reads DSGVTQTPKHLITATGQRVTLRCSPRSGDLSVYWYQQSLDQGLQFLIQYYNGEERAKGNILERFSAQQFPDLHSELNLSSLELGDSALYFCASSPSGTSGYEQYFGPGTRLTVT.

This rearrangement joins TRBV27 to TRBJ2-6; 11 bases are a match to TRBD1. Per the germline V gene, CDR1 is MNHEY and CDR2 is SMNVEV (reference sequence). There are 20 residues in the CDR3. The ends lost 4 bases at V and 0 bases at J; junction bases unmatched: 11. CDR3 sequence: CASSSVLRGTGGSGANVLTF. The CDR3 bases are TGTGCCAGCAGTTCCGTACTTCGAGGGACAGGGGGCTCTGGGGCCAACGTCCTGACTTTC.

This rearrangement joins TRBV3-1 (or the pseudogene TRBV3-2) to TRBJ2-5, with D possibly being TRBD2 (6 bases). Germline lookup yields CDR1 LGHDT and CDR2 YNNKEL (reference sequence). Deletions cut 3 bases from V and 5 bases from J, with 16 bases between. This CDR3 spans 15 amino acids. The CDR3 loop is CASSHRRALGETQYF. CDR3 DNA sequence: TGTGCCAGCAGCCATCGGAGGGCGCTTGGGGAGACCCAGTACTTC.

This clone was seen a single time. CDR3 sequence: CASSLLDISYEQYF. CDR3 in DNA: TGCGCCAGCAGCTTGTTGGACATCTCCTACGAGCAGTACTTC. V is TRBV5-1 and J is TRBJ2-7, with a weak D call TRBD1 (5 bases). Between the trimmed V and J ends, which lost 1 base and 0 bases, there was a span of 8 bases. The CDR3 sequence is 14 residues long. Germline values: CDR1 SGHRS, CDR2 YFSETQ.

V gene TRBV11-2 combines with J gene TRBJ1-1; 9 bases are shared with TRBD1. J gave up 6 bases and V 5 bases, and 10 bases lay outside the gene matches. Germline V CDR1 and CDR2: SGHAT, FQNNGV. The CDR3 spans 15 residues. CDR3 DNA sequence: TGTGCCAGCAGCCAAGAAACAGGGGGCAGCGCTGAAGCTTTCTTT. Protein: CASSQETGGSAEAFF.

CDR3 sequence (DNA): TGTGCCAGCAGCCAAGGAGTCGGGAGTCCCTACAATGAGCAGTTCTTC. This sequence encodes CASSQGVGSPYNEQFF. The gene calls are TRBV4-2 and TRBJ2-1, with D maybe TRBD2 (6 bases). The germline V gene encodes CDR1 LGHNA and CDR2 YNFKEQ. V was trimmed by 1 base and J by 2 bases, leaving 12 bases between them. The CDR3 totals 16 residues.

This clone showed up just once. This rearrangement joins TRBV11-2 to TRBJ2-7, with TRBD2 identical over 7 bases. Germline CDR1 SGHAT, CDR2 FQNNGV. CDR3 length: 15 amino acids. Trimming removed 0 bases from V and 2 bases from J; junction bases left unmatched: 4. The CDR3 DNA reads TGTGCCAGCAGCTTAGATAAGCGGGGAGCCTACGAGCAGTACTTC. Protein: CASSLDKRGAYEQYF.

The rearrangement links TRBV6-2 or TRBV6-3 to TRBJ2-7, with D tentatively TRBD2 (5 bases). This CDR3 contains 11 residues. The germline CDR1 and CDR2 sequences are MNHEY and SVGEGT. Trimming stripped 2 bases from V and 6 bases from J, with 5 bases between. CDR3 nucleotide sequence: TGTGCCAGCAGTTACGGAGGCGAGCAGTACTTC. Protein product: CASSYGGEQYF.

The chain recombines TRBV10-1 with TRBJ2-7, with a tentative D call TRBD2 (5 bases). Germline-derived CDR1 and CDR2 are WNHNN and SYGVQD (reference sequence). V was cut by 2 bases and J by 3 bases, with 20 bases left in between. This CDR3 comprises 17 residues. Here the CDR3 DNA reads TGCGCCAGCAGTGAGACCTCAGACCCGAGGGAATACTACGAGCAGTACTTC. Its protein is CASSETSDPREYYEQYF.

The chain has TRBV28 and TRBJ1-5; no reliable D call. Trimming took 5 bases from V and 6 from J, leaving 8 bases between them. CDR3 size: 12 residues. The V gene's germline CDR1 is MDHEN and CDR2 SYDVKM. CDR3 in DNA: TGTGCCAGCAGTGTGGGCAGTCAGCCCCAGCATTTT. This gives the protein CASSVGSQPQHF.

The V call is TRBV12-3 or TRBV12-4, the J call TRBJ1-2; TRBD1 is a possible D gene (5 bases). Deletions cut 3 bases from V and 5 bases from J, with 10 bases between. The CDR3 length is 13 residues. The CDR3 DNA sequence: TGTGCCAGCAGTTTGGGGGGGAGGTATGGCTACACCTTC. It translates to CASSLGGRYGYTF.

The CDR3 loop reads CASREQGGSYEQYF. Here the CDR3 DNA reads TGTGCCAGCAGGGAACAGGGGGGCTCCTACGAGCAGTACTTC. The chain is built from TRBV2 and TRBJ2-7; 8 nucleotides agree with TRBD1. Germline lookup yields CDR1 SNHLY and CDR2 FYNNEI. The CDR3 length is 14 residues. Unmatched junction bases numbered 4, after V lost 6 bases and J lost 0 bases.

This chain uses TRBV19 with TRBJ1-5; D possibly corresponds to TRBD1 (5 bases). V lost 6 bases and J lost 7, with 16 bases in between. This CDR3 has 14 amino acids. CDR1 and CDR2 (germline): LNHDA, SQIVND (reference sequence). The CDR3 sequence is CASRDRGGGQPQHF. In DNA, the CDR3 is TGTGCCAGTAGGGACCGGGGGGGTGGCCAGCCCCAGCATTTT.

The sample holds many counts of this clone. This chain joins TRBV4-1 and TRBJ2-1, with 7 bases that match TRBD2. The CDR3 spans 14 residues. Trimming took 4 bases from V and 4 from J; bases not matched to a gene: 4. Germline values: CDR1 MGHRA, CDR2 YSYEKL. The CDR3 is CASSRERGYNEQFF. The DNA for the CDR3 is TGCGCCAGCAGCCGTGAGCGGGGTTACAATGAGCAGTTCTTC.

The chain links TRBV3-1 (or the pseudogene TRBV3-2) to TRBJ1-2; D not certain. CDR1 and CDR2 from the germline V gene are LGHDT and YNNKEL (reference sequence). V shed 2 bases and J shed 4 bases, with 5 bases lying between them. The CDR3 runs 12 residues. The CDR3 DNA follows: TGTGCCAGCAGCCAATACACCTATGGCTACACCTTC. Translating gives CASSQYTYGYTF.

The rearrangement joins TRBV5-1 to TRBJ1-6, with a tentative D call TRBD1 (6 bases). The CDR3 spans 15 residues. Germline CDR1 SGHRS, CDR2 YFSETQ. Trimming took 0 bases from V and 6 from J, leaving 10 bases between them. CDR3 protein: CASSLDRVGNSPLHF. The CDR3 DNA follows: TGCGCCAGCAGCTTGGACAGGGTGGGTAATTCACCCCTCCACTTT.

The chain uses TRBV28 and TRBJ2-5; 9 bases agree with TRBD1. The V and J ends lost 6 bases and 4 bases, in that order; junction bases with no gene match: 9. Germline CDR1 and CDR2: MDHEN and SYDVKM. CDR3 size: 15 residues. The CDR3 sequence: CASRPTGQGTETQYF. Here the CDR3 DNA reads TGTGCCAGCAGGCCTACGGGACAGGGAACAGAGACCCAGTACTTC.

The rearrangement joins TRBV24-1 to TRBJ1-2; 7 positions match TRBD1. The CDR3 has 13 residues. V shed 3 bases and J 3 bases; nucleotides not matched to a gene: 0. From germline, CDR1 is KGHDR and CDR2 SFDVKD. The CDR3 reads CATSDTGDYGYTF. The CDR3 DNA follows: TGTGCCACCAGTGATACAGGGGACTATGGCTACACCTTC.

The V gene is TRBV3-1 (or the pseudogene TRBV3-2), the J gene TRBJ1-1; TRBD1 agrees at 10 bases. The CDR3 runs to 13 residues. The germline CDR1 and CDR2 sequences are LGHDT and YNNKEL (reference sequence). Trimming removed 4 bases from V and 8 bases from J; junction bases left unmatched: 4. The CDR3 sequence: CASSRRDRGEAFF. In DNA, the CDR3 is TGTGCCAGCAGCCGCCGGGACAGGGGAGAAGCTTTCTTT.

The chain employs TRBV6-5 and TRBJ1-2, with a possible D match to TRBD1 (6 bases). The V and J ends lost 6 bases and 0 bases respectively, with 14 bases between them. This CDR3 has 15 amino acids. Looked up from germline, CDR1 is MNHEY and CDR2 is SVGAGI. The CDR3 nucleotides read TGTGCCAGCAGGATCGGGGGGGCCACTAACTATGGCTACACCTTC. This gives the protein CASRIGGATNYGYTF.

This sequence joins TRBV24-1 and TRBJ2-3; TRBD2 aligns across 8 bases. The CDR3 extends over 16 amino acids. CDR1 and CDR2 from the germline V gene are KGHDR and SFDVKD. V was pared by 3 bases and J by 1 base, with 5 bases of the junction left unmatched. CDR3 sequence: CATSDRTREGTDTQYF. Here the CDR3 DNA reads TGTGCCACCAGTGATCGGACGCGGGAGGGCACAGATACGCAGTATTTT.

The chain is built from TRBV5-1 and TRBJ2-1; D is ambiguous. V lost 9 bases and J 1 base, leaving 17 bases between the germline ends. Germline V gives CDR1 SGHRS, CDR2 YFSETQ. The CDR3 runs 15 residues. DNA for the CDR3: TGCGCCACCCGACTCGCGGTATCTTCCTACAATGAGCAGTTCTTC. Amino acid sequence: CATRLAVSSYNEQFF. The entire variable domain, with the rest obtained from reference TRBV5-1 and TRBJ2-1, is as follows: KAGVTQTPRYLIKTRGQQVTLSCSPISGHRSVSWYQQTPGQGLQFLFEYFSETQRNKGNFPGRFSGRQFSNSRSEMNVSTLELGDSALYLCATRLAVSSYNEQFFGPGTRLTVL.

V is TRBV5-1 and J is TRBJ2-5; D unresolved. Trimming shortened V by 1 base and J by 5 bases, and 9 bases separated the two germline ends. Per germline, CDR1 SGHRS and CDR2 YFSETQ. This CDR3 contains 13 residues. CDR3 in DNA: TGCGCCAGCAGCTTGATTTTTTCGGAGACCCAGTACTTC. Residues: CASSLIFSETQYF. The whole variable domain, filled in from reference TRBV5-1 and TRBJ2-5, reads KAGVTQTPRYLIKTRGQQVTLSCSPISGHRSVSWYQQTPGQGLQFLFEYFSETQRNKGNFPGRFSGRQFSNSRSEMNVSTLELGDSALYLCASSLIFSETQYFGPGTRLLVL.

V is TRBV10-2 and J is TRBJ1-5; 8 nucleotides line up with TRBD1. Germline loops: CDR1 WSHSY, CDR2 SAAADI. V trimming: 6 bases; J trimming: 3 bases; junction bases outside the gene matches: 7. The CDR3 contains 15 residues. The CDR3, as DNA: TGCGCCAGCAGCCTCCAGGGGGCTTCCAATCAGCCCCAGCATTTT. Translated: CASSLQGASNQPQHF.

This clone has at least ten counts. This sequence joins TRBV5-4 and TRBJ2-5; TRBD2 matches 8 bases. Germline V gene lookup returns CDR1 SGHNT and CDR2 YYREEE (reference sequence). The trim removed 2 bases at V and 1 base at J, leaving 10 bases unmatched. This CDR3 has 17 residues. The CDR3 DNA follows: TGTGCCAGCAGCTTTACTAGCGGAGTGGTTGCCCAAGAGACCCAGTACTTC. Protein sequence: CASSFTSGVVAQETQYF.